Listed here is a single T cell receptor (beta chain). Its antigen is unidentified. Repertoires were generated with immunoSEQ multiplex PCR, while TCRdb's copy carries only in-frame clones and drops some. The sample shows 2,600 or so clones, around 80% of them seen only once. The sample originates from a study of circulating tumor DNA in untreated peripheral T-cell lymphoma. Before treatment, baseline tumor tissue was collected for sequencing. Whole-study results and caveats: Tumor-specific clonotypes: identified in more than 75% of patients, roughly 88% of baseline tissues.

Unmatched junction bases numbered 26, after V lost 4 bases and J lost 2 bases. The CDR3 has 21 amino acids. Germline V gene lookup returns CDR1 LNHDA and CDR2 SQIVND (reference sequence). The receptor was derived from a human donor with peripheral T-cell lymphoma. The gene calls are TRBV19 and TRBJ2-7, with 7 bases lining up with TRBD2. Sequencing was done on a sample of tumor tissue. The CDR3 is CASSTLHKGLADITRTYEQYF. As DNA, the CDR3 is TGTGCCAGTAGTACACTGCATAAGGGGCTAGCGGATATAACCCGGACCTACGAGCAGTACTTC. The complete variable domain, with remaining parts taken from reference TRBV19 and TRBJ2-7, reads DGGITQSPKYLFRKEGQNVTLSCEQNLNHDAMYWYRQDPGQGLRLIYYSQIVNDFQKGDIAEGYSVSREKKESFPLTVTSAQKNPTAFYLCASSTLHKGLADITRTYEQYFGPGTRLTVT.